One and the same sample provided the 25 T cell receptor beta chains below, sequenced in a study of Ad26.COV2.S vaccination and SARS-CoV-2 variants. Stated treatment: 19 received Ad26.COV2.S at low or high dose, single or two shots; 5 received placebo; per-sample allocation not given. Sampling was performed 63 days after the first vaccine or placebo injection. The repertoire was sequenced with immunoSEQ multiplex PCR; TCRdb's copy has only in-frame clones and lacks some. The top ten clones hold about 7.4% of a sample with 380,000 or so clones, 80% to 90% of them seen once. The input for sequencing was peripheral blood, taken in a trial of Ad26.COV2.S vaccine versus placebo. All receptors derive from a person between 18 and 65 years old who received the Ad26.COV2.S COVID-19 vaccine or a placebo.

This clone was seen only once. The chain employs TRBV20-1 and TRBJ1-1; D is uncertain. V was trimmed by 8 bases and J by 0 bases, leaving 7 bases between them. The CDR3 sequence is 11 residues long. The germline gives CDR1 DFQATT, CDR2 SNEGSKA (reference sequence). The CDR3 reads CSSPLNTEAFF. The DNA of the CDR3 is TGCAGTTCTCCTCTGAACACTGAAGCTTTCTTT.

V is TRBV19 and J is TRBJ2-3, with TRBD1 matching over 8 bases. Germline CDR1 and CDR2: LNHDA and SQIVND (reference sequence). There are 16 residues in the CDR3. V lost 2 bases to trimming and J lost 1 base; unmatched junction nucleotides: 5. CDR3 amino acids: CASSIRLDRGTDTQYF. The CDR3 bases are TGTGCCAGTAGTATAAGGTTGGACAGGGGCACAGATACGCAGTATTTT. The whole variable domain, filled in from reference TRBV19 and TRBJ2-3, reads DGGITQSPKYLFRKEGQNVTLSCEQNLNHDAMYWYRQDPGQGLRLIYYSQIVNDFQKGDIAEGYSVSREKKESFPLTVTSAQKNPTAFYLCASSIRLDRGTDTQYFGPGTRLTVL.

V and J are TRBV9 and TRBJ2-3, with 7 bases identical to TRBD2. Germline V gene lookup returns CDR1 SGDLS and CDR2 YYNGEE. The J segment lost 4 bases and the V segment lost 2 bases, leaving 10 bases of the junction unmatched. CDR3 length: 16 residues. The CDR3 coding sequence is TGTGCCAGCAGCGTCCAGGGCAGCGGGGCCGCAGATACGCAGTATTTT. Residues: CASSVQGSGAADTQYF. The whole variable domain, filled in from reference TRBV9 and TRBJ2-3, reads DSGVTQTPKHLITATGQRVTLRCSPRSGDLSVYWYQQSLDQGLQFLIQYYNGEERAKGNILERFSAQQFPDLHSELNLSSLELGDSALYFCASSVQGSGAADTQYFGPGTRLTVL.

V gene TRBV6-6 combines with J gene TRBJ1-2; maybe TRBD1 (6 bases). The CDR3 is 13 amino acids. The V end was cut by 6 bases, the J end by 3 bases, with 11 bases between. Germline V CDR1 and CDR2: MNHNY, SVGAGI (reference sequence). CDR3: CASSYREHYGYTF. In DNA form, the CDR3 reads TGTGCCAGCAGCTACAGGGAACACTATGGCTACACCTTC.

A single count supports this clone. The rearrangement uses TRBV5-4 and TRBJ2-7, with 10 bases matching TRBD1. This CDR3 has 15 amino acids. Germline trimming cut 2 bases from V and 5 bases from J; bases unmatched to any gene: 7. Looked up from germline, CDR1 is SGHNT and CDR2 is YYREEE (reference sequence). The CDR3: CASSFLTGGPNEQYF. Here the CDR3 DNA reads TGTGCCAGCAGCTTCTTGACAGGGGGCCCTAACGAGCAGTACTTC. The full variable domain, completed using reference TRBV5-4 and TRBJ2-7, is ETGVTQSPTHLIKTRGQQVTLRCSSQSGHNTVSWYQQALGQGPQFIFQYYREEENGRGNFPPRFSGLQFPNYSSELNVNALELDDSALYLCASSFLTGGPNEQYFGPGTRLTVT.

The V gene is TRBV5-5, the J gene TRBJ1-3; no firm D call. CDR1 SGHKS and CDR2 YYEKEE come from the germline V gene (reference sequence). V dropped 0 bases and J dropped 1 base, with 5 bases sitting between them. The CDR3 is made up of 14 amino acids. CDR3 sequence reads: CASSLVGSGNTIYF. CDR3 sequence (DNA): TGTGCCAGCAGCTTGGTCGGTTCTGGAAACACCATATATTTT. The full variable domain, with the rest looked up from reference TRBV5-5 and TRBJ1-3, is DAGVTQSPTHLIKTRGQQVTLRCSPISGHKSVSWYQQVLGQGPQFIFQYYEKEERGRGNFPDRFSARQFPNYSSELNVNALLLGDSALYLCASSLVGSGNTIYFGEGSWLTVV.

The genes are TRBV3-1 (or the pseudogene TRBV3-2) and TRBJ2-7; D call uncertain. CDR3 length: 14 residues. The ends were cut back, 2 bases at V and 0 bases at J, with 8 bases in the middle. Germline V gives CDR1 LGHDT, CDR2 YNNKEL (reference sequence). The CDR3 coding sequence is TGTGCCAGCAGCCAAATAATTGACTCCTACGAGCAGTACTTC. This sequence encodes CASSQIIDSYEQYF.

CDR3 in amino acids: CASGQGMNTEAFF. Written as DNA, the CDR3 is TGTGCCAGCGGACAGGGGATGAACACTGAAGCTTTCTTT. The chain joins TRBV19 to TRBJ1-1; 9 nucleotides align to TRBD1. The germline gives CDR1 LNHDA, CDR2 SQIVND (reference sequence). This CDR3 is 13 amino acids long. After removal of 9 bases from V and 0 bases from J, the junction contained 2 bases not matched to a gene.

The chain uses TRBV10-3 and TRBJ1-5; 7 bases line up with TRBD1. The CDR3 spans 16 residues. With 6 bases clipped from V and 2 bases from J, the junction kept 10 bases outside the gene matches. The V gene's germline CDR1 is ENHRY and CDR2 SYGVKD. The CDR3 sequence: CAISLTGSDGNQPQHF. Written as DNA, the CDR3 is TGTGCCATCAGCTTGACAGGGTCAGATGGCAATCAGCCCCAGCATTTT.

This chain links TRBV21-1 with TRBJ2-2; the D call of TRBD1 is as the table states it, not checked on the DNA. TRBV21-1 is a pseudogene locus. The length of the CDR3 is 16 residues. The CDR3 loop is CASSKVRDSNTGELFF. As DNA, the CDR3 is TGTGCCAGCAGCAAAGTTAGGGACAGTAACACCGGGGAGCTGTTTTTT.

Concerning this clone: The same CDR3 is also encoded by other DNA sequences in this sample. The V and J genes are TRBV5-1 and TRBJ1-3; D is uncertain. CDR3 size: 14 residues. In germline, CDR1 is SGHRS, CDR2 YFSETQ. V dropped 0 bases and J dropped 0 bases, with 4 bases sitting between them. The CDR3 here is CASSLGFSGNTIYF. The DNA of the CDR3 is TGCGCCAGCAGCTTGGGATTCTCTGGAAACACCATATATTTT.

The rearrangement links TRBV13 to TRBJ2-1; D unresolved. The V gene's germline CDR1 is PRHDT and CDR2 FYEKMQ (reference sequence). The V end lost 4 bases, the J end lost 8 bases, and 9 bases lay between the germline ends. The CDR3 extends over 12 amino acids. The CDR3 sequence is CASSSVLYEQFF. In nucleotides, the CDR3 is TGTGCCAGCAGCTCCGTCCTCTATGAGCAGTTCTTC.

The count of this clone is one. The rearrangement links TRBV7-9 to TRBJ1-1; tentative D call: TRBD1 (6 bases). The CDR3 sequence is 13 residues long. Trimming shortened V by 1 base and J by 10 bases, and 13 bases separated the two germline ends. The germline CDR1 and CDR2 sequences are SEHNR and FQNEAQ (reference sequence). CDR3 residues: CASSLDGGLRAFF. CDR3 coding DNA: TGTGCCAGCAGCTTAGATGGGGGGCTGAGAGCTTTCTTT.

V gene TRBV29-1 combines with J gene TRBJ1-1; D not certain. Germline V gene data show CDR1 as SQVTM and CDR2 as ANQGSEA. The CDR3 has 13 residues. Trimming stripped 2 bases from V and 4 bases from J, with 11 bases between. The CDR3 region is CSVEFAGSTEAFF. DNA of the CDR3: TGCAGCGTTGAATTCGCGGGGAGCACTGAAGCTTTCTTT.

The chain joins TRBV14 to TRBJ2-5, with D unclear. The CDR3 has 12 amino acids. Trimming shortened V by 0 bases and J by 5 bases, and 4 bases separated the two germline ends. Germline V gives CDR1 SGHDN, CDR2 FVKESK. The CDR3 DNA reads TGTGCCAGCAGCCAAGAGTGGGAGACCCAGTACTTC. This sequence encodes CASSQEWETQYF.

V gene TRBV10-3 combines with J gene TRBJ2-7; D may be TRBD1 (6 bases). Trimming left V 6 bases short and J 1 base short, with 10 bases between. Germline V gene lookup returns CDR1 ENHRY and CDR2 SYGVKD. This CDR3 spans 13 amino acids. The CDR3 region has the DNA TGTGCCATCAGGGGGGCAATTTCCTACGAGCAGTACTTC. Translating it yields CAIRGAISYEQYF.

V usage is TRBV5-4 and J usage is TRBJ1-1; a possible D gene is TRBD1 (6 bases). Per germline, CDR1 SGHNT and CDR2 YYREEE (reference sequence). There are 13 residues in the CDR3. V was trimmed by 1 base and J by 4 bases, leaving 8 bases between them. CDR3 sequence (DNA): TGTGCCAGCAGCTTGCGAGGGGGCACTGAAGCTTTCTTT. Its translation is CASSLRGGTEAFF.

This chain links TRBV10-3 with TRBJ1-3, with 7 bases aligning to TRBD1. The CDR3 is 16 amino acids. Germline V CDR1 and CDR2: ENHRY, SYGVKD. V gave up 1 base and J gave up 1 base; unmatched junction bases: 4. Written as DNA, the CDR3 is TGTGCCATCAGTGAGTTAGAGGGGGCGTCTGGAAACACCATATATTTT. Its translation: CAISELEGASGNTIYF.

This chain uses TRBV6-1 with TRBJ2-6, with D uncertain. CDR3 length equals 16 residues. V lost 3 bases and J 0 bases, leaving 9 bases between the germline ends. Per the germline V gene, CDR1 is MNHNS and CDR2 is SASEGT. The CDR3 region is CASSDILHSGANVLTF. CDR3 DNA sequence: TGTGCCAGCAGTGATATTCTCCACTCTGGGGCCAACGTCCTGACTTTC.

The J gene is TRBJ1-2, the V gene TRBV4-2, with 7 bases that match TRBD1. Germline loops: CDR1 LGHNA, CDR2 YNFKEQ. The CDR3 is 18 residues long. Losses at the gene ends were 1 base for V and 0 bases for J; bases not matched to a gene: 11. CDR3 sequence (DNA): TGTGCCAGCAGCCAAGCACAGGGGAGAGGATCAGCTAACTATGGCTACACCTTC. Amino acids: CASSQAQGRGSANYGYTF.

Written as DNA, the CDR3 is TGTGCCAGCAAAACAGGGGTTTCTGGAAACACCATATATTTT. Protein: CASKTGVSGNTIYF. The chain recombines TRBV28 with TRBJ1-3; 7 nucleotides match TRBD1. V was pared by 7 bases and J by 1 base, with 4 bases of the junction left unmatched. The length of the CDR3 is 14 residues. Germline V gene sequence: CDR1 MDHEN, CDR2 SYDVKM.

This clone was seen only a few times. This chain uses TRBV6-6 with TRBJ2-2; D call uncertain. Trimming left V 6 bases short and J 6 bases short, with 8 bases between. The CDR3 loop spans 12 amino acids. Per germline, CDR1 MNHNY and CDR2 SVGAGI (reference sequence). In DNA, the CDR3 is TGTGCCAGCAGCTCTCCCCCCGGGGAGCTGTTTTTT. It is translated as CASSSPPGELFF.

The genes are TRBV5-4 and TRBJ2-7; weak D call: TRBD1 (6 bases). CDR3 length: 15 amino acids. Trimming removed 0 bases at V and 6 bases at J, with 16 bases between. Germline V lookup: CDR1 SGHNT, CDR2 YYREEE (reference sequence). CDR3 sequence: CASSLEGNRASEQYF. The CDR3 DNA sequence: TGTGCCAGCAGCTTGGAAGGGAACAGGGCCTCCGAGCAGTACTTC.

The count of this clone is one. V gene TRBV6-6 combines with J gene TRBJ2-5; perhaps TRBD2 as D (7 bases). V lost 5 bases, J lost 4 bases, and 14 bases lay in between. CDR3 length: 14 residues. The germline CDR1 and CDR2 sequences are MNHNY and SVGAGI (reference sequence). The CDR3 spells CASSGRGARETQYF. The CDR3 DNA reads TGTGCCAGCAGTGGGAGGGGGGCCAGAGAGACCCAGTACTTC.

The chain couples TRBV6-2 or TRBV6-3 to TRBJ2-7; a weak D match, TRBD1 (5 bases). The CDR3 sequence is 14 residues long. The germline CDR1 and CDR2 sequences are MNHEY and SVGEGT. Trimming took off 6 bases at V and 1 base at J, with 13 bases between the two ends. The CDR3 nucleotides read TGTGCCAGCAGACCTGTTCACAGGTCCTACGAGCAGTACTTC. Protein product: CASRPVHRSYEQYF.